This entry lists 31 T cell receptor beta chains sequenced from one sample in a study of blood T cells in healthy people across ages. Combining a sample-barcoded 5' primer with a J-beta primer mix, a second PCR ran for 7 to 11 cycles. TCRdb ran MiXCR on the 5' RACE reads and lists one entry per CDR3 protein. The profile shows some 880,000 distinct CDR3 sequences, 35% to 40% of them singletons. The specimen was blood. The receptors derive from a man aged 18 to 30 in good health.

The chain links TRBV6-4 to TRBJ1-2; TRBD1 might be the D (6 bases). CDR3 size: 14 residues. V was trimmed by 1 base and J by 4 bases, leaving 10 bases between them. CDR1 and CDR2 from the germline V gene are MRHNA and SNTAGT. As DNA, the CDR3 is TGTGCCAGCAGTGACTTAGACAGGTCCTATGGCTACACCTTC. It yields the protein CASSDLDRSYGYTF.

This clonotype occurred many times. The chain uses TRBV20-1 and TRBJ2-1; TRBD2 matches 12 bases. The trim removed 5 bases at V and 7 bases at J, leaving 9 bases unmatched. Germline values: CDR1 DFQATT, CDR2 SNEGSKA (reference sequence). The CDR3 length is 15 residues. The CDR3: CSALTSGGLGNEQFF. Written as DNA, the CDR3 is TGCAGTGCTCTGACTAGCGGGGGTCTAGGGAATGAGCAGTTCTTC.

This chain links TRBV12-3 or TRBV12-4 with TRBJ2-1; no definite D call. CDR3 size: 13 residues. V lost 4 bases, J lost 6 bases, and 10 bases lay in between. CDR3 bases: TGTGCCAGCAGTTATGTGGGTCTCAATGAGCAGTTCTTC. It specifies CASSYVGLNEQFF.

The chain carries TRBV5-1 and TRBJ1-4, with TRBD1 as a possible D gene (6 bases). This CDR3 region has 16 residues. The V end was cut by 4 bases, the J end by 0 bases, with 13 bases between. CDR1 SGHRS and CDR2 YFSETQ come from the germline V gene. This chain's CDR3 is CASSEDAGATNEKLFF. In nucleotides, the CDR3 is TGCGCCAGCAGCGAAGATGCAGGGGCAACTAATGAAAAACTGTTTTTT.

This clonotype was counted only a few times. The chain recombines TRBV30 with TRBJ1-4; D call uncertain. Germline CDR1 is GTSNPN and CDR2 is SVGIG (reference sequence). CDR3 length: 13 residues. V dropped 0 bases and J dropped 8 bases, with 10 bases sitting between them. The CDR3 protein is CAWSVTGTEKLFF. The CDR3, as DNA: TGTGCCTGGAGTGTCACGGGCACCGAAAAACTGTTTTTT.

This clonotype was seen more than once but under ten times. The chain carries TRBV5-1 and TRBJ1-6; no firm D call. V was shortened by 8 bases and J by 7 bases, with 13 bases between the two germline ends. The CDR3 is 13 residues long. Germline V gene lookup returns CDR1 SGHRS and CDR2 YFSETQ. CDR3 DNA sequence: TGCGCCAGTGGCTCGTCGCACAATTCACCCCTCCACTTT. This encodes CASGSSHNSPLHF.

The sample holds many counts of this clonotype. CDR3 region: CASSGAETQYF. The CDR3 DNA reads TGTGCCAGCAGTGGAGCTGAGACCCAGTACTTC. The V call is TRBV6-1, the J call TRBJ2-5; no reliable D call. This CDR3 region has 11 residues. Germline-derived CDR1 and CDR2 are MNHNS and SASEGT. V lost 4 bases and J 5 bases, leaving 5 bases between the germline ends.

This clonotype was detected a few times. V usage is TRBV10-3 and J usage is TRBJ1-2; TRBD1 is a possible D gene (5 bases). In germline, CDR1 is ENHRY, CDR2 SYGVKD. V lost 2 bases and J 4 bases, leaving 11 bases between the germline ends. This CDR3 has 14 residues. DNA of the CDR3: TGTGCCATCAGTGAGGAGAGAGGGACCTATGGCTACACCTTC. Translated, it gives CAISEERGTYGYTF.

Comment on this clonotype: In this CDR3 the conserved last residue, phenylalanine or tryptophan, is missing, so a read error is likely. V is TRBV12-3 or TRBV12-4 and J is TRBJ2-3; 7 bases agree with TRBD1. The CDR3 covers 18 residues. CDR3 nucleotides: TGTGCCAGCAGTCCCTCGACAGGGCTTGGATCTAGCACAGATGCGCAGTATTCT. It is translated as CASSPSTGLGSSTDAQYS.

With regard to this clonotype: The germline gene is not matched at one end of the junction; a read error may be the cause. The genes are TRBV4-1 and TRBJ2-1, with 12 bases fitting TRBD2. The germline V gene encodes CDR1 MGHRA and CDR2 YSYEKL. CDR3 size: 13 residues. For the CDR3, the DNA is TGCACCAGTGCACTAGCGGGGGGCGATGAGCAGTTCTTC. This sequence encodes CTSALAGGDEQFF.

The rearrangement links TRBV4-3 to TRBJ2-3; 9 nucleotides line up with TRBD2. The CDR3 has 17 amino acids. With V trimmed by 2 bases and J by 4 bases, 10 bases remained unmatched. CDR1 LGHNA and CDR2 YSLEER come from the germline V gene. CDR3 sequence (DNA): TGCGCCAGCAGCCAACTATCTAGCGGGGTGTTCGCAGATACGCAGTATTTT. It yields the protein CASSQLSSGVFADTQYF.

Of note for this clonotype: Possible read error: a much larger clone is one base away. The rearrangement uses TRBV7-2 and TRBJ2-5; D is possibly TRBD2 (6 bases). The assigned J gene may be wrong: the sequence end matches TRBJ2-1 better. Germline values: CDR1 SGHTA, CDR2 FQGNSA. The CDR3 contains 15 residues. The CDR3 here is CASSFWRGRQETQFF. The CDR3 DNA follows: TGTGCCAGCAGCTTCTGGCGGGGACGACAAGAGACCCAGTTCTTC.

For this clonotype: Possible read error: a much larger clone is one base away. V usage is TRBV25-1 and J usage is TRBJ1-2, with no clear D. CDR1 and CDR2 (germline): MGHDK, SYGVNS. The CDR3 runs to 14 residues. Trimming took 5 bases from V and 2 from J, leaving 12 bases between them. CDR3 sequence reads: CASSTPEGNYGYTF. For the CDR3, the DNA is TGTGCCAGCAGTACCCCAGAAGGAAACTATGGCTACACCTTC.

This chain connects TRBV24-1 to TRBJ2-5, with a possible D match to TRBD2 (5 bases). CDR1 KGHDR and CDR2 SFDVKD come from the germline V gene. Trimming removed 5 bases at V and 11 bases at J, with 29 bases between. This CDR3 spans 17 amino acids. The CDR3 reads CATSALRIEAYVREQYF. The DNA of the CDR3 is TGTGCCACCAGTGCCCTTCGAATCGAAGCATATGTGAGGGAGCAGTACTTC.

V usage is TRBV4-3 and J usage is TRBJ1-6; 9 positions agree with TRBD1. The CDR3 runs to 16 residues. The germline CDR1 and CDR2 sequences are LGHNA and YSLEER. The trim removed 0 bases at V and 7 bases at J, leaving 4 bases unmatched. CDR3 residues: CASSQETGTGNSPLHF. Here the CDR3 DNA reads TGCGCCAGCAGCCAAGAAACCGGGACAGGGAATTCACCCCTCCACTTT.

The chain couples TRBV12-3 or TRBV12-4 to TRBJ1-1; TRBD1 is a possible D gene (6 bases). The CDR3 loop spans 16 amino acids. Trimming pared 7 bases from V and 1 base from J, leaving 19 bases between. Here the CDR3 reads CASTRGGLFSNTEAFF. The CDR3 DNA reads as TGTGCCAGCACAAGAGGGGGTCTCTTCTCGAACACTGAAGCTTTCTTT.

The CDR3 is CASRKQRLTIRIAKNIQYF. CDR3 sequence (DNA): TGTGCCAGCAGAAAACAAAGATTAACAATTCGGATAGCCAAAAACATTCAGTACTTC. V gene TRBV7-8 combines with J gene TRBJ2-4; D not certain. Trimming cost V 6 bases and J 0 bases, with 24 bases left between them. This CDR3 has 19 residues. Looked up from germline, CDR1 is SGHVS and CDR2 is FQNEAQ.

The DNA of the CDR3 is TGCAGCGTTGGGTTAGCGGCTGGCAATGAGCAGTTCTTC. It translates to CSVGLAAGNEQFF. The chain recombines TRBV29-1 with TRBJ2-1; D possibly corresponds to TRBD2 (6 bases). Looked up from germline, CDR1 is SQVTM and CDR2 is ANQGSEA. This CDR3 spans 13 amino acids. With 4 bases removed from V and 6 bases from J, the gap between germline ends came to 13 bases.

The DNA for the CDR3 is TGTGCCAGCAAGCTCGGCGGGGCGAACAATGAGCAGTTCTTC. Its protein product is CASKLGGANNEQFF. The gene calls are TRBV12-3 or TRBV12-4 and TRBJ2-1, with D possibly matching TRBD2 (6 bases). This CDR3 spans 14 amino acids. V was cut by 7 bases and J by 5 bases, with 15 bases left in between.

V and J are TRBV11-2 and TRBJ1-6; 7 bases agree with TRBD1. The CDR3 is 21 residues long. Germline CDR1 and CDR2: SGHAT and FQNNGV. Losses at the gene ends were 0 bases for V and 0 bases for J; bases not matched to a gene: 14. The CDR3 DNA reads as TGTGCCAGCAGCTTAGACCGCCTGACAGGGACCCTGAGCTCCTATAATTCACCCCTCCACTTT. Amino acids: CASSLDRLTGTLSSYNSPLHF.

This rearrangement joins TRBV5-5 to TRBJ1-3, with D possibly TRBD1 on 5 matching bases. CDR3 length: 15 residues. Trimming pared 2 bases from V and 0 bases from J, leaving 9 bases between. The V gene's germline CDR1 is SGHKS and CDR2 YYEKEE (reference sequence). In nucleotides, the CDR3 is TGTGCCAGCAGCTTAAGGGGTAACTCTGGAAACACCATATATTTT. Translating gives CASSLRGNSGNTIYF.

As regards this clonotype: A much larger clone sits a single nucleotide away, making a read error possible. The CDR3 here is CASSSVILPDYTF. CDR3 DNA: TGTGCCAGCAGTTCGGTGATTCTCCCTGACTACACCTTC. The J gene is TRBJ1-2, the V gene TRBV12-3 or TRBV12-4; D gene ambiguous. CDR3 length: 13 amino acids. Trimming removed 4 bases at V and 10 bases at J, with 16 bases between.

The chain joins TRBV6-5 to TRBJ1-1, with unresolved D. Germline lookup yields CDR1 MNHEY and CDR2 SVGAGI. V was cut by 2 bases and J by 7 bases, with 5 bases left in between. The CDR3 totals 11 residues. CDR3 region: CASSYRNEAFF. The DNA for the CDR3 is TGTGCCAGCAGTTACAGGAATGAAGCTTTCTTT.

The chain uses TRBV7-2 and TRBJ1-4; D remains ambiguous. Germline values: CDR1 SGHTA, CDR2 FQGNSA. CDR3 length equals 14 residues. With 5 bases removed from V and 2 bases from J, the gap between germline ends came to 9 bases. CDR3 in amino acids: CASSRQVTNEKLFF. CDR3 nucleotide sequence: TGTGCCAGCAGCCGCCAGGTGACTAATGAAAAACTGTTTTTT.

This sequence joins TRBV7-2 and TRBJ2-7, with 8 bases matching TRBD2. The CDR3 spans 15 residues. Germline lookup yields CDR1 SGHTA and CDR2 FQGNSA. V shed 6 bases and J 7 bases; nucleotides not matched to a gene: 14. This CDR3 reads CASRKLAGWDNEQYF. CDR3 nucleotides: TGTGCCAGCAGGAAGTTAGCGGGGTGGGATAATGAGCAGTACTTC.

As concerns this clonotype: This may stem from a read error, because a much larger clone lies one nucleotide away. The chain joins TRBV27 to TRBJ2-6, with D unresolved. The germline gives CDR1 MNHEY, CDR2 SMNVEV (reference sequence). The V end lost 7 bases, the J end lost 0 bases, and 19 bases lay between the germline ends. This CDR3 has 18 amino acids. CDR3 amino acids: CASTSRSYDDSGANVLTF. CDR3 nucleotides: TGTGCCAGCACCTCTCGGTCCTACGACGACTCTGGGGCCAACGTCCTGACTTTC.

This clonotype has just a few counts. J is TRBJ2-7 and V is TRBV5-1, with D possibly being TRBD2 (5 bases). CDR3 size: 17 residues. The V gene lost 0 bases and the J gene lost 0 bases, with 16 bases spanning the gap. Per germline, CDR1 SGHRS and CDR2 YFSETQ. Here the CDR3 DNA reads TGCGCCAGCAGCTTGGCCGGGGTGGTACCGAGCTCCTACGAGCAGTACTTC. Protein sequence: CASSLAGVVPSSYEQYF.

V is TRBV4-3 and J is TRBJ1-4; 8 positions match TRBD1. J lost 7 bases, V lost 0 bases, and 13 bases had no gene match. CDR3 length: 18 amino acids. Germline lookup yields CDR1 LGHNA and CDR2 YSLEER. CDR3 protein: CASSQDGPRQGRVEKLFF. CDR3 nucleotides: TGCGCCAGCAGCCAAGACGGCCCCCGACAGGGGAGAGTTGAAAAACTGTTTTTT.

This clonotype was counted a single time. The rearrangement links TRBV7-9 to TRBJ1-1, with D uncertain. V was clipped by 8 bases and J by 1 base, with 14 bases between them. The CDR3 runs 14 residues. In germline, CDR1 is SEHNR, CDR2 FQNEAQ (reference sequence). The CDR3 loop reads CASEKGRTNTEAFF. The CDR3 bases are TGTGCCAGCGAAAAAGGGCGCACGAACACTGAAGCTTTCTTT.

This clonotype has a count of ten or more. The V gene is TRBV27, the J gene TRBJ1-1; 9 bases match TRBD1. Germline assignment: CDR1 MNHEY and CDR2 SMNVEV (reference sequence). The CDR3 covers 16 residues. V shed 5 bases and J 1 base; nucleotides not matched to a gene: 8. This CDR3 reads CASSTGQGWGNTEAFF. CDR3 coding DNA: TGTGCCAGCAGTACGGGACAGGGTTGGGGGAACACTGAAGCTTTCTTT.

The chain recombines TRBV5-5 with TRBJ2-5, with unresolved D. Trimming cost V 5 bases and J 5 bases, with 7 bases left between them. The germline gives CDR1 SGHKS, CDR2 YYEKEE (reference sequence). This CDR3 has 11 residues. The CDR3 here is CASSVVETQYF. The CDR3 DNA follows: TGTGCCAGCAGTGTGGTGGAGACCCAGTACTTC.